This TCR beta chain is drawn from a study of cytomegalovirus exposure and HLA in healthy donors. Germline V lookup: CDR1 SGHNT, CDR2 YYREEE (reference sequence). CDR3 size: 16 residues. With 3 bases clipped from V and 1 base from J, the junction kept 7 bases outside the gene matches. Overall study findings and caveats: The listing of roughly 160 TCR beta chains classed them as cytomegalovirus-associated.

The PCR was carried out with 60 Vbeta primers and 13 Jbeta primers. Repertoires were generated with immunoSEQ multiplex PCR, while TCRdb's copy carries only in-frame clones and drops some. Reported are about 96,000 clones; the ten largest clones contain around 3.6%. Note on this clone: Antigen specificity is unknown.

Sequenced material: PBMCs. This sequence originates from a woman in her twenties or thirties in good health and CMV-seronegative. The chain is built from TRBV5-4 and TRBJ2-7; TRBD2 matches at 10 bases. DNA of the CDR3: TGTGCCAGCAGCTCGGAGCGGGGGGGTACTTCCTACGAGCAGTACTTC. Translated: CASSSERGGTSYEQYF. Using reference TRBV5-4 and TRBJ2-7 for the parts outside the CDR3, the full variable domain is ETGVTQSPTHLIKTRGQQVTLRCSSQSGHNTVSWYQQALGQGPQFIFQYYREEENGRGNFPPRFSGLQFPNYSSELNVNALELDDSALYLCASSSERGGTSYEQYFGPGTRLTVT.